The 18 T cell receptor beta chains presented below share a single source sample, sequenced in a study of cytomegalovirus exposure and HLA in healthy donors. The PCR made use of 60 Vbeta and 13 Jbeta primers. Sequencing used immunoSEQ multiplex PCR; TCRdb keeps in-frame clones, though not all of them. The sample includes 150,000 to 200,000 clones, approximately 79% seen only once; the top ten take 6.3%. Sequenced sample: PBMCs. These receptors came from a man in his forties or fifties in good health and CMV-seropositive.

CDR3 DNA: TGTGCCAGCAGCTCCCTCTACGAGCAGTACTTC. It is translated as CASSSLYEQYF. The chain joins TRBV5-5 to TRBJ2-7; D gene uncertain. Germline V gene data show CDR1 as SGHKS and CDR2 as YYEKEE (reference sequence). This CDR3 region has 11 residues. V was trimmed by 3 bases and J by 3 bases, leaving 4 bases between them.

The genes are TRBV5-1 and TRBJ2-5, with 8 bases aligning to TRBD1. The CDR3 covers 15 residues. CDR1 and CDR2 from the germline V gene are SGHRS and YFSETQ. The V segment lost 4 bases and the J segment 0 bases; nucleotides outside the gene matches: 5. The CDR3 bases are TGCGCCAGCAGCCCTGGGACAGGCAACCAAGAGACCCAGTACTTC. It translates to CASSPGTGNQETQYF.

This clone was picked up a small number of times. One end of the junction is discordant with germline, which a read error may explain. V and J are TRBV29-1 and TRBJ2-4, with 9 bases fitting TRBD1. The CDR3 is 13 amino acids. Germline CDR1 is SQVTM and CDR2 is ANQGSEA. CDR3 nucleotide sequence: TGCAGCGTTGGGGACAGGGCCAAAAACAGTCAGTACTTC. Amino acids: CSVGDRAKNSQYF.

On this clone: Sequence at one end of the junction differs from germline and may be a read error. The chain uses TRBV7-9 and TRBJ1-2, with D possibly matching TRBD1 (5 bases). CDR3 length: 12 residues. In germline, CDR1 is SEHNR, CDR2 FQNEAQ (reference sequence). CDR3 DNA: TGTCCCAGCAGCCGAGACGGGGGGGGCTACACCTTC. Its translation: CPSSRDGGGYTF.

In the case of this clone: One end of the junction is discordant with germline, which a read error may explain. The V and J genes are TRBV4-1 and TRBJ2-4; the D gene is possibly TRBD1 (5 bases). CDR3 size: 17 residues. CDR1 and CDR2 (germline): MGHRA, YSYEKL. The CDR3 nucleotides read TGCGCCAGCAGCCAAGATGCCCCAGGGCAGCAGAAAAACAGTCAGTACTTC. This sequence encodes CASSQDAPGQQKNSQYF.

The chain joins TRBV5-1 to TRBJ2-5; D remains ambiguous. The CDR3 length is 13 residues. V dropped 5 bases and J dropped 2 bases, with 10 bases sitting between them. Per the germline V gene, CDR1 is SGHRS and CDR2 is YFSETQ. This CDR3 reads CASRTYPQETQYF. CDR3 DNA: TGCGCCAGCAGGACTTACCCTCAAGAGACCCAGTACTTC.

This clone was observed a handful of times. V is TRBV9 and J is TRBJ2-1; weak D call: TRBD2 (6 bases). Germline CDR1 SGDLS, CDR2 YYNGEE. V lost 1 base, J lost 4 bases, and 18 bases lay in between. This CDR3 spans 17 amino acids. CDR3 residues: CASSVFGGENIYNEQFF. The DNA for the CDR3 is TGTGCCAGCAGCGTATTTGGCGGGGAGAATATATACAATGAGCAGTTCTTC. The full variable domain, with the rest looked up from reference TRBV9 and TRBJ2-1, is DSGVTQTPKHLITATGQRVTLRCSPRSGDLSVYWYQQSLDQGLQFLIQYYNGEERAKGNILERFSAQQFPDLHSELNLSSLELGDSALYFCASSVFGGENIYNEQFFGPGTRLTVL.

The chain links TRBV4-2 to TRBJ1-1, with D hard to call. The V end was cut by 0 bases, the J end by 6 bases, with 14 bases between. This CDR3 comprises 15 residues. CDR1 is LGHNA, CDR2 YNFKEQ, per germline. Written as DNA, the CDR3 is TGTGCCAGCAGCCAAGAGAAGGGAGGGTACGCTGAAGCTTTCTTT. It is translated as CASSQEKGGYAEAFF.

The genes are TRBV30 and TRBJ1-5; tentative D call: TRBD1 (5 bases). The CDR3 is 17 amino acids. Germline CDR1 GTSNPN, CDR2 SVGIG (reference sequence). V was cut by 0 bases and J by 4 bases, with 19 bases left in between. Written as DNA, the CDR3 is TGTGCCTGGAGTGTACAGGTTTTGGGCAGCCCAAATCAGCCCCAGCATTTT. Translated, it gives CAWSVQVLGSPNQPQHF.

CDR3: CASSFLGRREDNEQFF. CDR3 coding DNA: TGTGCCAGCAGTTTTCTAGGGAGGCGGGAGGACAATGAGCAGTTCTTC. This chain uses TRBV28 with TRBJ2-1; 8 nucleotides line up with TRBD2. This CDR3 contains 16 residues. J gave up 5 bases and V 3 bases, and 9 bases lay outside the gene matches. CDR1 and CDR2 (germline): MDHEN, SYDVKM.

The chain carries TRBV12-5 and TRBJ1-1; D ambiguous. The CDR3 has 12 residues. V gave up 5 bases and J gave up 0 bases, with 4 bases separating them. Germline V gene lookup returns CDR1 LGHNT and CDR2 FRNRAP. The CDR3 bases are TGTGCTAGTGGTGGGCTGAACACTGAAGCTTTCTTT. Translating it yields CASGGLNTEAFF. The full variable domain, rest sourced from reference TRBV12-5 and TRBJ1-1, is DARVTQTPRHKVTEMGQEVTMRCQPILGHNTVFWYRQTMMQGLELLAYFRNRAPLDDSGMPKDRFSAEMPDATLATLKIQPSEPRDSAVYFCASGGLNTEAFFGQGTRLTVV.

This clone was counted between two and nine times. The chain employs TRBV7-2 and TRBJ1-1; 7 positions match TRBD1. J was trimmed by 2 bases and V by 4 bases; bases with no gene match: 4. CDR1 is SGHTA and CDR2 is FQGNSA in the germline V gene. This CDR3 is 14 amino acids long. In DNA, the CDR3 is TGTGCCAGCAGCTCAAGGACAGGCAACACTGAAGCTTTCTTT. This encodes CASSSRTGNTEAFF.

A single count supports this clone. The chain employs TRBV18 and TRBJ2-7, with TRBD1 identical over 7 bases. V shed 3 bases and J 0 bases; nucleotides not matched to a gene: 11. The CDR3 spans 17 residues. Germline values: CDR1 KGHSH, CDR2 LQKENI. CDR3 sequence (DNA): TGTGCCAGCTCACCTTTTTTCACAGGGGCTCCCTCCTACGAGCAGTACTTC. It codes for CASSPFFTGAPSYEQYF.

V and J are TRBV5-1 and TRBJ2-3; D may be TRBD1 (5 bases). With 0 bases removed from V and 1 base from J, the gap between germline ends came to 9 bases. The CDR3 covers 15 residues. Germline V gene data show CDR1 as SGHRS and CDR2 as YFSETQ. CDR3: CASSLGLTGTDTQYF. CDR3 bases: TGCGCCAGCAGCTTGGGCCTGACAGGCACAGATACGCAGTATTTT. Full variable domain (missing parts from reference TRBV5-1 and TRBJ2-3): KAGVTQTPRYLIKTRGQQVTLSCSPISGHRSVSWYQQTPGQGLQFLFEYFSETQRNKGNFPGRFSGRQFSNSRSEMNVSTLELGDSALYLCASSLGLTGTDTQYFGPGTRLTVL.

This chain joins TRBV19 and TRBJ2-1, with a weak D call TRBD2 (6 bases). The germline V gene has CDR1 LNHDA and CDR2 SQIVND (reference sequence). The CDR3 contains 14 residues. V was cut by 11 bases and J by 3 bases, with 17 bases left in between. CDR3 residues: CASSGGGDYNEQFF. The CDR3 DNA sequence: TGTGCCTCGTCGGGTGGCGGGGACTACAATGAGCAGTTCTTC.

This clone has only a few counts. The V gene is TRBV6-1, the J gene TRBJ1-6; 8 bases match TRBD1. This CDR3 is built from 15 residues. The germline gives CDR1 MNHNS, CDR2 SASEGT. After removal of 6 bases from V and 4 bases from J, the junction contained 5 bases not matched to a gene. The CDR3 is CASRIGTGYNSPLHF. The CDR3 DNA is TGTGCCAGCAGGATTGGGACAGGTTATAATTCACCCCTCCACTTT.

This clone occurred once. The chain joins TRBV29-1 to TRBJ1-4; 9 nucleotides agree with TRBD1. V trimming: 6 bases; J trimming: 7 bases; junction bases outside the gene matches: 6. This CDR3 is 13 amino acids long. The V gene's germline CDR1 is SQVTM and CDR2 ANQGSEA. CDR3: CSVGDRGGEKLFF. CDR3 nucleotide sequence: TGCAGCGTGGGAGACAGGGGGGGTGAAAAACTGTTTTTT. The complete variable domain, with remaining parts taken from reference TRBV29-1 and TRBJ1-4, reads SAVISQKPSRDICQRGTSLTIQCQVDSQVTMMFWYRQQPGQSLTLIATANQGSEATYESGFVIDKFPISRPNLTFSTLTVSNMSPEDSSIYLCSVGDRGGEKLFFGSGTQLSVL.

The chain has TRBV7-9 and TRBJ2-5, with 9 bases lining up with TRBD2. The CDR3 has 15 amino acids. Germline V CDR1 and CDR2: SEHNR, FQNEAQ (reference sequence). J was trimmed by 1 base and V by 10 bases; bases with no gene match: 10. CDR3 in amino acids: CATGPGLAAQETQYF. CDR3 nucleotides: TGTGCCACCGGACCGGGACTAGCAGCCCAAGAGACCCAGTACTTC.